This T cell receptor beta chain originates from a study of blood T cell repertoires in COVID-19. In the study overall: PBMCs, B-cell-depleted T cells, or T cells were the source of the cDNA or gDNA that made up the material.

The CDR3 has 16 residues. CDR1 and CDR2 (germline): SEHNR, FQNEAQ (reference sequence). V lost 5 bases to trimming and J lost 6 bases; unmatched junction nucleotides: 8. How the authors handled the data: Scientists estimated how many nucleated cells there were by amplifying reference gene primers. Sequencing was performed with immunoSEQ multiplex PCR; in TCRdb, only in-frame clones are kept and a portion is missing. The D gene and trimming were derived from the DNA, and the V and J assignments and clone size from that table. The profile shows about 200,000 clones, 88% of them singletons. Sequenced: peripheral blood. This TCR was recovered from a man aged 45 to 65 with COVID-19, enrolled during active disease. This rearrangement joins TRBV7-9 to TRBJ1-6; TRBD1 matches 9 bases. DNA for the CDR3: TGTGCCAGCAGCCGCAACGCGGGACAGGGTAATTCACCCCTCCACTTT. Its protein product is CASSRNAGQGNSPLHF. Supplemented by reference TRBV7-9 and TRBJ1-6, the full variable domain reads DTGVSQNPRHKITKRGQNVTFRCDPISEHNRLYWYRQTLGQGPEFLTYFQNEAQLEKSRLLSDRFSAERPKGSFSTLEIQRTEQGDSAMYLCASSRNAGQGNSPLHFGNGTRLTVT.